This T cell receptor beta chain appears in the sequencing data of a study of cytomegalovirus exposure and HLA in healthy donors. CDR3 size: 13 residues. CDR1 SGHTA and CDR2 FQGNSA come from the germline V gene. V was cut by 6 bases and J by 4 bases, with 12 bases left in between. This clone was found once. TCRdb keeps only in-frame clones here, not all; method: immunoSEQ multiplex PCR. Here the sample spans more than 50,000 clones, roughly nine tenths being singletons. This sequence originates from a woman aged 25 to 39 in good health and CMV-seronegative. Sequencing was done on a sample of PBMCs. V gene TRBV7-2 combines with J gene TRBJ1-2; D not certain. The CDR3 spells CASRRLAGYGYTF. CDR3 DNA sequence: TGTGCCAGCAGGAGACTGGCGGGCTATGGCTACACCTTC.